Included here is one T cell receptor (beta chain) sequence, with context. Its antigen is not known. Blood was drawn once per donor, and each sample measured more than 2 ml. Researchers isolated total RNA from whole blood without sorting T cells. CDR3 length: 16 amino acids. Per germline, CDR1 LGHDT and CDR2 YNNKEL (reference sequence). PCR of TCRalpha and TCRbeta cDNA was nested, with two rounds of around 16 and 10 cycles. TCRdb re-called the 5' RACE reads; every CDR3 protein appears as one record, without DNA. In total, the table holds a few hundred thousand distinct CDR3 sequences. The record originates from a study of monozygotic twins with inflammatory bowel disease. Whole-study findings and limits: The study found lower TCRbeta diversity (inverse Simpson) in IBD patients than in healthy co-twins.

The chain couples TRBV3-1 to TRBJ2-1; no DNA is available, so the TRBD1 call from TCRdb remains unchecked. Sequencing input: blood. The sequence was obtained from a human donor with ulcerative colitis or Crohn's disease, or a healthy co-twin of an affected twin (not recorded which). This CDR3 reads CASSPPSGSEWDEQFF.